This passage covers 10 T cell receptor beta chains from one sample sequenced in a study of metastatic and nonmetastatic thyroid tumors. MiXCR reprocessed the PCR reads for TCRdb. The sample gives roughly 20,000 clones, around 11% of which show up once; less than 8% is in the top ten. None of the patients had undergone any treatment ahead of thyroid surgery. The sequenced sample consisted of blood. These receptors were collected from a female donor with papillary thyroid cancer or a benign thyroid nodule (not recorded which). Some clones in this sample may be carry-over from other donors' samples.

This clone was observed many times. V gene TRBV6-4 combines with J gene TRBJ2-7, with TRBD2 identical over 10 bases. The V and J ends lost 4 bases and 0 bases, in that order; junction bases with no gene match: 0. Germline-derived CDR1 and CDR2 are MRHNA and SNTAGT. This CDR3 has 14 residues. The CDR3 sequence is CASSGLAGSYEQYF. The CDR3 coding sequence is TGTGCCAGCAGTGGACTAGCGGGCTCCTACGAGCAGTACTTC.

This clone is medium-sized in the sample. V and J are TRBV28 and TRBJ2-7; no clear D. Trimming left V 0 bases short and J 1 base short, with 4 bases between. CDR1 is MDHEN, CDR2 SYDVKM, per germline. The CDR3 runs 13 residues. CDR3 nucleotides: TGTGCCAGCAGTTTATGGACATCCTACGAGCAGTACTTC. It translates to CASSLWTSYEQYF.

In its sample, this clone was seen many times. The CDR3 sequence is CSAHQTGTYSNQPQHF. DNA for the CDR3: TGCAGTGCTCACCAGACAGGGACCTATAGCAATCAGCCCCAGCATTTT. The rearrangement joins TRBV20-1 to TRBJ1-5; 7 bases fit TRBD1. V trimming: 5 bases; J trimming: 0 bases; junction bases outside the gene matches: 10. The CDR3 length is 16 residues. The V gene's germline CDR1 is DFQATT and CDR2 SNEGSKA (reference sequence).

Of note for this clone: A much larger clone lies one base from this, so it may be a read error. The chain is built from TRBV2 and TRBJ1-1; the match to TRBD1 covers 9 bases. The CDR3 length is 13 residues. Germline CDR1 SNHLY, CDR2 FYNNEI. The CDR3 nucleotides read TGTGCCAGCAGGGGGACAGGGTGCACTGAAACTTTCTTT. It specifies CASRGTGCTETFF.

By proportion, this clone is medium-sized (0.01 to 0.1%). V gene TRBV24-1 combines with J gene TRBJ2-2, with 7 bases lining up with TRBD1. Germline loops: CDR1 KGHDR, CDR2 SFDVKD. Unmatched junction bases numbered 3, after V lost 0 bases and J lost 3 bases. This CDR3 is 16 amino acids long. In nucleotides, the CDR3 is TGTGCCACCAGTGATTTGAGGCAGGGGGACACCGGGGAGCTGTTTTTT. Residues: CATSDLRQGDTGELFF.

The rearrangement links TRBV15 to TRBJ2-7; no firm D call. CDR3 length: 15 amino acids. The germline CDR1 and CDR2 sequences are LNHNV and YYDKDF (reference sequence). In DNA, the CDR3 is TGTCGCACCAGCAGAGATATCGCACGGAGCTACGAGCAGTACTTC. It specifies CRTSRDIARSYEQYF.

This clone was recorded at least ten times. J is TRBJ2-3 and V is TRBV7-8, with D possibly being TRBD1 (5 bases). Germline V CDR1 and CDR2: SGHVS, FQNEAQ. CDR3 length: 14 amino acids. V was trimmed by 7 bases and J by 4 bases, leaving 15 bases between them. Here the CDR3 reads CASKEPGPADTQYF. The CDR3 DNA is TGTGCCAGCAAGGAGCCAGGGCCGGCAGATACGCAGTATTTT.

The CDR3 DNA is TGTGCTGGAGGGTTTAATAGCGGGAGAATGGGTGAGCAGTTCTTC. Its translation: CAGGFNSGRMGEQFF. This chain uses TRBV30 with TRBJ2-1; 9 bases are a match to TRBD2. Germline V gene sequence: CDR1 GTSNPN, CDR2 SVGIG (reference sequence). The CDR3 extends over 15 amino acids.

This clone was observed at least ten times. The J gene is TRBJ2-7, the V gene TRBV20-1; TRBD2 aligns across 10 bases. Germline V gene lookup returns CDR1 DFQATT and CDR2 SNEGSKA (reference sequence). This CDR3 has 15 amino acids. V lost 1 base, J lost 6 bases, and 9 bases stayed unmatched. CDR3 amino acids: CSARGLAGDNGEQYF. CDR3 in DNA: TGCAGTGCTAGAGGGCTAGCGGGAGATAATGGCGAGCAGTACTTC.

In its sample, this clone was seen many times. The chain recombines TRBV28 with TRBJ2-5; 8 positions match TRBD2. CDR1 is MDHEN and CDR2 is SYDVKM in the germline V gene. Trimming took 5 bases from V and 5 from J; bases not matched to a gene: 10. The CDR3 has 15 residues. Here the CDR3 DNA reads TGTGCCAGCAGTGCCTCAAGCGGGAGCAGGGAGACCCAGTACTTC. It is translated as CASSASSGSRETQYF.